Below are 21 T cell receptor beta chains sequenced from a single sample in a study of human T cells and chemical hapten exposure (dated by TCRdb to the early 2020s). The method behind the library was RACE. Sequenced on a NextSeq 500. The public reads were run again by TCRdb, first through fastp at Q25 and then through MiXCR, and only productive beta chains were kept. Each CDR3 protein appears once, grouped with its most common genes and DNA. A total of 300,000 to 400,000 distinct CDR3 sequences appear in this sample, approximately 6.3% of them only once. 7.5% to 9% of the sample comes from the top ten. According to the study, the label for this sample's time point signals: patch test 1, 2 weeks after DPC sensitization. The sample's treatment or condition label is to be understood as: therapeutic diphenylcyclopropenone sensitization with weekly scalp DPC. The material sequenced was whole blood, taken in connection with sensitization to the hapten diphenylcyclopropenone (DPC). Receptors originate from a woman aged 18-30 years with alopecia areata. Some clones in this sample may be carry-over from other donors' samples.

In its sample, this clonotype was seen a few times. The J gene is TRBJ2-6, the V gene TRBV20-1, with 8 positions matching TRBD1. CDR1 DFQATT and CDR2 SNEGSKA come from the germline V gene (reference sequence). The ends lost 3 bases at V and 0 bases at J; junction bases unmatched: 7. The CDR3 spans 17 residues. The CDR3 region is CSASPRTGLSGANVLTF. CDR3 nucleotides: TGCAGTGCTAGTCCCCGGACAGGGCTCTCTGGGGCCAACGTCCTGACTTTC.

This clonotype was seen more than once but under ten times. The chain uses TRBV15 and TRBJ2-1; 9 bases agree with TRBD1. V was clipped by 7 bases and J by 8 bases; unmatched bases: 6. There are 13 residues in the CDR3. The germline V gene has CDR1 LNHNV and CDR2 YYDKDF (reference sequence). The CDR3 protein is CATTGTGNHEQFF. The CDR3 DNA reads TGTGCCACCACGGGGACAGGGAATCATGAGCAGTTCTTC.

This clonotype showed up many times. V and J are TRBV12-3 or TRBV12-4 and TRBJ1-4; D uncertain. The V end was cut by 7 bases, the J end by 7 bases, with 7 bases between. The CDR3 spans 11 residues. In nucleotides, the CDR3 is TGTGCCAGCACGTCGGTTGAAAAACTGTTTTTT. Translated: CASTSVEKLFF.

This clonotype was observed at least ten times. The chain employs TRBV28 and TRBJ2-3, with a weak D call TRBD1 (6 bases). V lost 4 bases and J 0 bases, leaving 23 bases between the germline ends. The CDR3 loop spans 19 amino acids. Germline CDR1 and CDR2: MDHEN and SYDVKM. Here the CDR3 reads CASSSYRSGQYHSTDTQYF. The CDR3 DNA is TGTGCCAGCAGTTCTTACAGATCCGGACAGTACCATAGCACAGATACGCAGTATTTT.

V gene TRBV6-2 or TRBV6-3 combines with J gene TRBJ2-7; the match to TRBD2 covers 8 bases. With 2 bases clipped from V and 0 bases from J, the junction kept 9 bases outside the gene matches. Germline CDR1 and CDR2: MNHEY and SVGEGT. The CDR3 runs to 17 residues. In DNA form, the CDR3 reads TGTGCCAGCAGTTACCCCTCCCGCGGGGGGACCTCCTACGAGCAGTACTTC. It encodes CASSYPSRGGTSYEQYF.

CDR3 residues: CASSLKGENIQYF. CDR3 in DNA: TGTGCCAGCAGCCTGAAGGGGGAAAACATTCAGTACTTC. V gene TRBV5-6 combines with J gene TRBJ2-4, with D possibly matching TRBD1 (6 bases). This CDR3 contains 13 residues. V was trimmed by 4 bases and J by 5 bases, leaving 10 bases between them. Germline CDR1 SGHDT, CDR2 YYEEEE. The full variable domain, its missing parts supplied by reference TRBV5-6 and TRBJ2-4, is DAGVTQSPTHLIKTRGQQVTLRCSPKSGHDTVSWYQQALGQGPQFIFQYYEEEERQRGNFPDRFSGHQFPNYSSELNVNALLLGDSALYLCASSLKGENIQYFGAGTRLSVL.

This clonotype was seen at least ten times. The DNA of the CDR3 is TGCAGTGCTTTACTAGCGGGGGGAAGAGAGACCCAGTACTTC. This encodes CSALLAGGRETQYF. This chain joins TRBV20-1 and TRBJ2-5, with 12 nucleotides matching TRBD2. The CDR3 loop spans 14 amino acids. J gave up 4 bases and V 5 bases, and 5 bases lay outside the gene matches. The germline V gene encodes CDR1 DFQATT and CDR2 SNEGSKA (reference sequence).

The rearrangement links TRBV6-2 or TRBV6-3 to TRBJ1-2; 8 positions match TRBD1. This CDR3 comprises 14 residues. Germline CDR1 reads MNHEY; CDR2 reads SVGEGT. Trimming cost V 5 bases and J 8 bases; bases outside gene matches: 10. This CDR3 is CASSAHRGTGGYTF. CDR3 bases: TGTGCCAGCAGTGCCCACAGGGGGACAGGCGGCTACACCTTC.

The chain couples TRBV6-6 to TRBJ2-4; D may be TRBD1 or TRBD2 (5 bases each). V was trimmed by 7 bases and J by 1 base, leaving 8 bases between them. The CDR3 runs to 13 residues. Per germline, CDR1 MNHNY and CDR2 SVGAGI (reference sequence). DNA for the CDR3: TGTGCCAGCATACGGGACGCCAAAAACATTCAGTACTTC. As protein: CASIRDAKNIQYF.

This chain uses TRBV6-6 with TRBJ2-7; D remains unclear. Germline V gene lookup returns CDR1 MNHNY and CDR2 SVGAGI (reference sequence). The CDR3 is 14 residues long. V was clipped by 6 bases and J by 2 bases, with 14 bases between them. CDR3 region: CASRPVDGPYEQYF. As DNA, the CDR3 is TGTGCCAGCAGGCCGGTGGACGGTCCCTACGAGCAGTACTTC.

This clonotype turned up a few times. The V call is TRBV12-3 or TRBV12-4, the J call TRBJ1-1; 8 bases align to TRBD1. CDR3 length equals 16 residues. Trimming at V came to 7 bases and at J to 8 bases, leaving 18 bases not matched to a gene. The CDR3: CASTWMGDRTIYEAFF. Written as DNA, the CDR3 is TGTGCCAGCACTTGGATGGGGGACAGGACAATTTACGAAGCTTTCTTT.

To note about this clonotype: This may come from a read error, since a much larger clone is one base off. This chain uses TRBV28 with TRBJ2-7, with 10 positions matching TRBD2. The CDR3 has 13 amino acids. V lost 8 bases, J lost 6 bases, and 7 bases stayed unmatched. The V gene's germline CDR1 is MDHEN and CDR2 SYDVKM. CDR3 coding DNA: TGTGCCAGCGTAACTAGCGGGATCTGCGAGCAGTACTTC. It yields the protein CASVTSGICEQYF.

In its sample, this clonotype was seen a few times. J is TRBJ2-3 and V is TRBV10-3; D possibly corresponds to TRBD1 (7 bases). The CDR3 is 16 amino acids. Germline V gene data show CDR1 as ENHRY and CDR2 as SYGVKD. Trimming took off 7 bases at V and 0 bases at J, with 17 bases between the two ends. CDR3 amino acids: CAITRQGGVSTDTQYF. CDR3 bases: TGTGCCATCACTCGGCAGGGGGGCGTAAGCACAGATACGCAGTATTTT.

This clonotype has a handful of counts. The chain employs TRBV19 and TRBJ1-1, with 12 positions matching TRBD1. The CDR3 loop spans 15 amino acids. CDR1 and CDR2 (germline): LNHDA, SQIVND (reference sequence). The CDR3 protein is CAARTGTGGWTEAFF. In nucleotides, the CDR3 is TGTGCTGCCCGCACCGGGACAGGGGGCTGGACTGAAGCTTTCTTT.

This clonotype was counted at least ten times. The rearrangement joins TRBV20-1 to TRBJ2-7, with 9 positions matching TRBD1. V lost 2 bases and J lost 4; bases outside the gene matches: 9. Germline values: CDR1 DFQATT, CDR2 SNEGSKA (reference sequence). The CDR3 totals 15 residues. The chain's CDR3 is CSARSPGQGSYEQYF. The DNA for the CDR3 is TGCAGTGCTAGATCTCCGGGACAGGGATCGTACGAGCAGTACTTC.

This clonotype has only a few counts. This rearrangement joins TRBV7-2 to TRBJ2-1, with 8 bases that match TRBD2. The CDR3 loop spans 14 amino acids. Germline CDR1 SGHTA, CDR2 FQGNSA. The trim removed 4 bases at V and 10 bases at J, leaving 9 bases unmatched. CDR3 region: CASSSRSGGEEQFF. CDR3 bases: TGTGCCAGCAGCTCAAGATCGGGGGGGGAAGAGCAGTTCTTC. Complete variable domain (other parts from reference TRBV7-2 and TRBJ2-1): GAGVSQSPSNKVTEKGKDVELRCDPISGHTALYWYRQSLGQGLEFLIYFQGNSAPDKSGLPSDRFSAERTGGSVSTLTIQRTQQEDSAVYLCASSSRSGGEEQFFGPGTRLTVL.

The genes are TRBV12-3 or TRBV12-4 and TRBJ2-1; D unresolved. Trimming removed 5 bases from V and 10 bases from J, with 18 bases in between. CDR3 size: 14 residues. CDR3 loop: CASSPRLVVREQFF. Here the CDR3 DNA reads TGTGCCAGCAGTCCCCGCCTGGTTGTTCGGGAGCAGTTCTTC.

The J gene is TRBJ1-4, the V gene TRBV4-2; the D is unclear. The V end lost 0 bases, the J end lost 1 base, and 6 bases lay between the germline ends. The germline CDR1 and CDR2 sequences are LGHNA and YNFKEQ. The CDR3 extends over 15 amino acids. CDR3 loop: CASSQERRTNEKLFF. CDR3 coding DNA: TGTGCCAGCAGCCAAGAGCGGCGAACTAATGAAAAACTGTTTTTT.

This clonotype showed up just a few times. CDR3 sequence: CASSFRPEGEQYF. The CDR3 nucleotides are TGTGCCAGCAGCTTTCGCCCGGAGGGAGAGCAGTACTTC. V gene TRBV7-3 combines with J gene TRBJ2-7; possible D gene TRBD2, 6 bases. CDR3 size: 13 residues. CDR1 is SGHTA and CDR2 is FQGTGA in the germline V gene. V lost 3 bases to trimming and J lost 7 bases, with 13 bases between them.

This clonotype was detected many times. V usage is TRBV10-3 and J usage is TRBJ2-7; 7 nucleotides align to TRBD1. J lost 1 base, V lost 0 bases, and 3 bases had no gene match. CDR3 length equals 15 residues. Germline lookup yields CDR1 ENHRY and CDR2 SYGVKD. The CDR3 DNA is TGTGCCATCAGTGAGTCGGGGACAGTTTCCTACGAGCAGTACTTC. Protein sequence: CAISESGTVSYEQYF.

V usage is TRBV4-2 and J usage is TRBJ1-1; 11 positions agree with TRBD1. V was pared by 0 bases and J by 3 bases, with 3 bases of the junction left unmatched. Germline values: CDR1 LGHNA, CDR2 YNFKEQ. CDR3 length: 16 residues. The DNA of the CDR3 is TGTGCCAGCAGCCAAGATCCGGGACAGGGGGACACTGAAGCTTTCTTT. Its translation is CASSQDPGQGDTEAFF.